These 24 T cell receptor beta chains were sequenced from one sample in a study of cytomegalovirus exposure and HLA in healthy donors. PCR involved 60 Vbeta and 13 Jbeta primers. Only in-frame clones appear in the TCRdb table, and some are missing; sequencing was by immunoSEQ multiplex PCR. The table records some 130,000 clones, roughly 71% of them present only once. Input material: PBMCs. These receptors all come from a woman aged 40-49 years in good health and CMV-seronegative.

V gene TRBV30 combines with J gene TRBJ2-2; 8 nucleotides match TRBD2. Germline assignment: CDR1 GTSNPN and CDR2 SVGIG (reference sequence). The CDR3 sequence is 14 residues long. Trimming took 3 bases from V and 2 from J; bases not matched to a gene: 2. The CDR3 DNA sequence: TGTGCCTGGAGCGGGGGGGTTAACACCGGGGAGCTGTTTTTT. Translating it yields CAWSGGVNTGELFF.

The chain joins TRBV5-6 to TRBJ1-6, with a weak D call TRBD1 (6 bases). V lost 2 bases, J lost 14 bases, and 23 bases lay in between. The CDR3 length is 16 residues. Per germline, CDR1 SGHDT and CDR2 YYEEEE. This CDR3 reads CASSLGPGQGYQSLHF. CDR3 nucleotide sequence: TGTGCCAGCAGCTTAGGCCCGGGACAAGGGTATCAGTCCCTCCACTTT.

CDR3 in DNA: TGCGCCAGCAGCTTGGGGGTGGGTGGAGGTACTGAAGCTTTCTTT. This sequence encodes CASSLGVGGGTEAFF. This chain links TRBV5-1 with TRBJ1-1; D unclear. Germline CDR1 is SGHRS and CDR2 is YFSETQ. Trimming took off 0 bases at V and 5 bases at J, with 14 bases between the two ends. This CDR3 has 15 residues. The variable domain in full, with the rest retrieved from reference TRBV5-1 and TRBJ1-1, is KAGVTQTPRYLIKTRGQQVTLSCSPISGHRSVSWYQQTPGQGLQFLFEYFSETQRNKGNFPGRFSGRQFSNSRSEMNVSTLELGDSALYLCASSLGVGGGTEAFFGQGTRLTVV.

The rearrangement joins TRBV6-4 to TRBJ2-7; 15 nucleotides match TRBD2. There are 16 residues in the CDR3. The trim removed 8 bases at V and 3 bases at J, leaving 8 bases unmatched. CDR1 and CDR2 (germline): MRHNA, SNTAGT. CDR3 region: CASLSGTSGGFYEQYF. The CDR3 coding sequence is TGTGCCAGCCTTTCCGGGACTAGCGGGGGGTTCTACGAGCAGTACTTC.

This clone occurred a few times. The V call is TRBV6-1, the J call TRBJ1-1; TRBD1 is a possible D gene (6 bases). The CDR3 loop spans 15 amino acids. V gave up 8 bases and J gave up 2 bases, with 18 bases separating them. Germline lookup yields CDR1 MNHNS and CDR2 SASEGT. The CDR3 region has the DNA TGTGCCAGCCGTCCGACTACAGGGCTTAACACTGAAGCTTTCTTT. This codes for CASRPTTGLNTEAFF.

The chain couples TRBV7-9 to TRBJ1-4; 9 bases map to TRBD1. The CDR3 spans 14 residues. Germline V CDR1 and CDR2: SEHNR, FQNEAQ (reference sequence). The J segment lost 8 bases and the V segment lost 5 bases, leaving 6 bases of the junction unmatched. CDR3 DNA: TGTGCCAGCAGCCGGGGACAGGGAGGCGAAAAACTGTTTTTT. Translation: CASSRGQGGEKLFF.

This rearrangement joins TRBV2 to TRBJ1-2; 7 positions match TRBD1. The CDR3 extends over 15 amino acids. Germline CDR1 is SNHLY and CDR2 is FYNNEI. V was clipped by 6 bases and J by 0 bases; unmatched bases: 7. Here the CDR3 reads CASRGTEQANYGYTF. The CDR3 nucleotides are TGTGCCAGCAGGGGGACAGAGCAAGCTAACTATGGCTACACCTTC.

This clone appeared a single time. This chain links TRBV7-9 with TRBJ2-7; 8 bases map to TRBD1. Germline CDR1 is SEHNR and CDR2 is FQNEAQ (reference sequence). Germline trimming cut 4 bases from V and 6 bases from J; bases unmatched to any gene: 8. CDR3 size: 14 residues. The CDR3 region has the DNA TGTGCCAGCAGCTCAGTGGGACAGGATCGCGAGCAGTACTTC. Protein product: CASSSVGQDREQYF.

This rearrangement joins TRBV10-3 to TRBJ1-6; TRBD1 is a possible D gene (5 bases). Trimming shortened V by 3 bases and J by 5 bases, and 8 bases separated the two germline ends. Germline CDR1 and CDR2: ENHRY and SYGVKD. The CDR3 consists of 14 residues. The CDR3 is CAISEGADNSPLHF. DNA for the CDR3: TGTGCCATCAGTGAAGGGGCGGATAATTCACCCCTCCACTTT.

Concerning this clone: This sample includes further DNA sequences coding for the same CDR3. The chain links TRBV27 to TRBJ2-5; 8 bases match TRBD2. This CDR3 has 14 residues. V lost 3 bases, J lost 2 bases, and 2 bases stayed unmatched. The germline CDR1 and CDR2 sequences are MNHEY and SMNVEV (reference sequence). The CDR3 reads CASSFTGGQETQYF. The CDR3 region has the DNA TGTGCCAGCAGTTTTACGGGGGGGCAAGAGACCCAGTACTTC.

The chain joins TRBV28 to TRBJ1-1, with no clear D. The germline V gene has CDR1 MDHEN and CDR2 SYDVKM. CDR3 size: 13 residues. V shed 6 bases and J shed 4 bases, with 12 bases lying between them. The CDR3 loop is CASRPAGGTEAFF. As DNA, the CDR3 is TGTGCCAGCAGACCGGCGGGCGGCACTGAAGCTTTCTTT. The variable domain in full, completed from reference TRBV28 and TRBJ1-1, reads DVKVTQSSRYLVKRTGEKVFLECVQDMDHENMFWYRQDPGLGLRLIYFSYDVKMKEKGDIPEGYSVSREKKERFSLILESASTNQTSMYLCASRPAGGTEAFFGQGTRLTVV.

This clone showed up just once. The V call is TRBV5-6, the J call TRBJ1-1; perhaps TRBD1 as D (6 bases). Germline V gives CDR1 SGHDT, CDR2 YYEEEE. There are 15 residues in the CDR3. V was trimmed by 1 base and J by 5 bases, leaving 15 bases between them. CDR3 sequence: CASSLLFARGTEAFF. The CDR3 DNA reads as TGTGCCAGCAGCTTGCTTTTCGCTAGGGGGACTGAAGCTTTCTTT. The full variable domain, with the rest looked up from reference TRBV5-6 and TRBJ1-1, is DAGVTQSPTHLIKTRGQQVTLRCSPKSGHDTVSWYQQALGQGPQFIFQYYEEEERQRGNFPDRFSGHQFPNYSSELNVNALLLGDSALYLCASSLLFARGTEAFFGQGTRLTVV.

V gene TRBV9 combines with J gene TRBJ1-2; 7 bases map to TRBD1. The CDR3 totals 13 residues. In germline, CDR1 is SGDLS, CDR2 YYNGEE. V gave up 7 bases and J gave up 6 bases; unmatched junction bases: 9. The CDR3 DNA sequence: TGTGCCAGCCGACAGGGAGATAATCATGGCTACACCTTC. It yields the protein CASRQGDNHGYTF.

The rearrangement joins TRBV9 to TRBJ2-3; tentatively, D is TRBD1 (5 bases). Germline CDR1 SGDLS, CDR2 YYNGEE. The CDR3 runs 15 residues. The ends were cut back, 3 bases at V and 0 bases at J, with 11 bases in the middle. For the CDR3, the DNA is TGTGCCAGCAGCGACAGGTCCGCTAGCACAGATACGCAGTATTTT. Amino acids: CASSDRSASTDTQYF.

This chain connects TRBV5-4 to TRBJ2-3; D possibly corresponds to TRBD1 (6 bases). Germline assignment: CDR1 SGHNT and CDR2 YYREEE (reference sequence). The CDR3 extends over 13 amino acids. With 4 bases removed from V and 3 bases from J, the gap between germline ends came to 9 bases. CDR3 sequence reads: CASSLTGTDTQYF. The DNA of the CDR3 is TGTGCCAGCAGCCTCACAGGGACAGATACGCAGTATTTT.

This clone was counted between two and nine times. The chain couples TRBV5-4 to TRBJ1-2; 10 nucleotides match TRBD1. There are 14 residues in the CDR3. Germline values: CDR1 SGHNT, CDR2 YYREEE (reference sequence). After removal of 3 bases from V and 6 bases from J, the junction contained 5 bases not matched to a gene. The DNA for the CDR3 is TGTGCCAGCAGCTGGGACAGGGGAATGGATGGCTACACCTTC. Translated, it gives CASSWDRGMDGYTF.

Worth noting for this clone: The same CDR3 arises from other DNA sequences in this sample as well. V usage is TRBV10-1 and J usage is TRBJ1-1; D ambiguous. From germline, CDR1 is WNHNN and CDR2 SYGVQD (reference sequence). The CDR3 consists of 12 residues. The germline V and J ends were trimmed by 6 bases and 5 bases, with 10 bases remaining between them. The CDR3 is CASSSGGTEAFF. The CDR3 DNA reads as TGCGCCAGCAGCTCCGGAGGAACTGAAGCTTTCTTT.

The chain employs TRBV7-2 and TRBJ1-3; D may be TRBD1 (6 bases). CDR3 length equals 16 residues. Trimming took 1 base from V and 4 from J, leaving 14 bases between them. The germline CDR1 and CDR2 sequences are SGHTA and FQGNSA. CDR3 bases: TGTGCCAGCAGCTTAGTAGGGGGGGCCAGAGGAAACACCATATATTTT. Encoded protein: CASSLVGGARGNTIYF.

As for this clone: Because the CDR3's place on the DNA is in doubt, the DNA is left out and the CDR3 is given as listed by TCRdb. J is TRBJ1-2 and V is TRBV5-6; the DNA was not compared with TRBD1, the D call given in the table. Including both end residues, the CDR3 is 12 amino acids long. The germline gives CDR1 SGHDT, CDR2 YYEEEE. The CDR3 here is CASSFGQGAIIF.

A single count supports this clone. The rearrangement joins TRBV5-1 to TRBJ2-7; 10 nucleotides match TRBD2. V lost 5 bases, J lost 5 bases, and 10 bases stayed unmatched. The germline CDR1 and CDR2 sequences are SGHRS and YFSETQ. The CDR3 is made up of 15 amino acids. Written as DNA, the CDR3 is TGCGCCAGCAGAACAGTAGCGGGGGGCCGAAACGAGCAGTACTTC. It encodes CASRTVAGGRNEQYF.

This clone was counted at least ten times. V is TRBV2 and J is TRBJ1-2; 8 bases match TRBD1. This CDR3 spans 13 amino acids. The V and J ends lost 6 bases and 5 bases, in that order; junction bases with no gene match: 5. CDR1 and CDR2 from the germline V gene are SNHLY and FYNNEI. CDR3: CASRPGQVYGYTF. In DNA form, the CDR3 reads TGTGCCAGCAGGCCGGGACAGGTGTATGGCTACACCTTC.

V and J are TRBV18 and TRBJ2-7, with 7 bases aligning to TRBD1. The V and J ends lost 3 bases and 1 base, in that order; junction bases with no gene match: 3. Germline V gene sequence: CDR1 KGHSH, CDR2 LQKENI. The CDR3 is 14 amino acids. The CDR3 DNA follows: TGTGCCAGCTCACCGGGCAGGGGGTCCTACGAGCAGTACTTC. Its translation is CASSPGRGSYEQYF. Complete variable domain (other parts from reference TRBV18 and TRBJ2-7): NAGVMQNPRHLVRRRGQEARLRCSPMKGHSHVYWYRQLPEEGLKFMVYLQKENIIDESGMPKERFSAEFPKEGPSILRIQQVVRGDSAAYFCASSPGRGSYEQYFGPGTRLTVT.

This clone appeared a single time. The J gene is TRBJ1-1, the V gene TRBV29-1; no definite D call. The CDR3 has 10 amino acids. The V gene's germline CDR1 is SQVTM and CDR2 ANQGSEA. Trimming pared 7 bases from V and 4 bases from J, leaving 7 bases between. CDR3 region: CSAVPTEAFF. In DNA form, the CDR3 reads TGCAGCGCGGTGCCCACTGAAGCTTTCTTT.

The rearrangement uses TRBV6-4 and TRBJ1-1; 7 positions match TRBD1. Germline CDR1 is MRHNA and CDR2 is SNTAGT. Trimming took 3 bases from V and 1 from J; bases not matched to a gene: 2. The CDR3 consists of 14 residues. The CDR3 region is CASSEGQPNTEAFF. DNA for the CDR3: TGTGCCAGCAGTGAGGGACAGCCGAACACTGAAGCTTTCTTT.